Listed below are T cell receptor beta chains from one sample, sequenced in a study of cytomegalovirus exposure and HLA in healthy donors. Repertoires were generated with immunoSEQ multiplex PCR, while TCRdb's copy carries only in-frame clones and drops some. The profile shows approximately 130,000 clones, roughly four fifths of them singletons. Sequenced material: PBMCs. These receptors came from a young woman in good health and CMV-seronegative. CDR3s include the opening cysteine and the closing phenylalanine or tryptophan. The D gene is left open where the match is weak. Clone size is shown for a subset of rows, as once, few, many or a class of expanded clone.

d_call	v_call	j_call	clone_size	cdr3_aa	cdr3_nt
-	TRBV6-4	TRBJ2-1	-	CASSVSGEPYNEQFF	TGTGCCAGCAGTGTGTCGGGGGAGCCCTACAATGAGCAGTTCTTC
-	TRBV6-5	TRBJ1-1	-	CASSYDSEAFF	TGTGCCAGCAGTTACGACTCTGAAGCTTTCTTT
-	TRBV28	TRBJ1-5	-	CASSLQPGVPNQPQHF	TGTGCCAGCAGTTTACAGCCCGGGGTCCCAAATCAGCCCCAGCATTTT
-	TRBV9	TRBJ1-3	once	CASSAFGEFGNTIYF	TGTGCCAGCAGCGCCTTCGGTGAGTTTGGAAACACCATATATTTT
-	TRBV5-1	TRBJ2-3	few	CASSLNAGGDTDTQYF	TGCGCCAGCAGCTTGAATGCAGGAGGGGACACAGATACGCAGTATTTT
-	TRBV29-1	TRBJ1-4	-	CSVEEEKLFF	TGCAGCGTTGAGGAGGAAAAACTGTTTTTT
TRBD1	TRBV6-1	TRBJ1-1	once	CASREDRGAEKSEAFF	TGTGCCAGCAGGGAAGACAGGGGCGCAGAGAAAAGTGAAGCTTTCTTT
-	TRBV21-1	TRBJ1-2	-	CASSKARGVGYTF	TGTGCCAGCAGCAAAGCGCGCGGGGTTGGCTACACCTTC
TRBD1	TRBV7-9	TRBJ2-7	-	CASSNRGTYEQYF	TGTGCCAGCAGCAACAGGGGTACCTACGAGCAGTACTTC
-	TRBV6-5	TRBJ1-1	once	CASSYWGGASSEAFF	TGTGCCAGCAGTTACTGGGGAGGGGCAAGTTCTGAAGCTTTCTTT
TRBD1	TRBV7-2	TRBJ1-3	few	CASSPDRGPGNTIYF	TGTGCCAGCAGCCCGGACAGGGGGCCTGGAAACACCATATATTTT
-	TRBV7-9	TRBJ2-3	-	CASSSPTGTSTDTQYF	TGTGCCAGCAGCTCACCGACAGGGACTAGCACAGATACGCAGTATTTT
TRBD2	TRBV7-3	TRBJ2-1	once	CASSFNGGGRNEQFF	TGTGCCAGCAGCTTCAACGGGGGGGGGCGCAATGAGCAGTTCTTC
-	TRBV21-1	TRBJ2-3	-	CASSLRTESTDTQYF	TGTGCCAGCAGCCTCCGGACAGAGAGCACAGATACGCAGTATTTT
TRBD2	TRBV6-6	TRBJ2-1	-	CASSYLGLGSYNEQFF	TGTGCCAGCAGTTACCTGGGACTAGGGTCCTACAATGAGCAGTTCTTC
TRBD1	TRBV18	TRBJ1-3	-	CASSPQGTGGPSGNTIYF	TGTGCCAGCTCACCACAAGGGACAGGGGGACCCTCTGGAAACACCATATATTTT
-	TRBV6-6	TRBJ2-7	-	CASSSRGSTYEQYF	TGTGCCAGCAGCTCCAGGGGCTCAACCTACGAGCAGTACTTC
TRBD1	TRBV2	TRBJ1-1	-	CASRGQGGWTEAFF	TGTGCCAGCAGAGGACAGGGCGGATGGACTGAAGCTTTCTTT
-	TRBV5-1	TRBJ2-3	-	CASRRGTSTDTQYF	TGCGCCAGCAGAAGAGGGACTAGCACAGATACGCAGTATTTT
TRBD1	TRBV5-1	TRBJ2-2	-	CASSSGTGSRTRSFGELFF	TGCGCCAGCAGCTCCGGGACAGGGAGCCGTACTAGGTCCTTCGGGGAGCTGTTTTTT
-	TRBV4-1	TRBJ1-1	few	CASSPLAGSEAFF	TGCGCCAGCAGCCCGCTCGCGGGGTCTGAAGCTTTCTTT
TRBD1	TRBV5-4	TRBJ1-2	-	CASSFHPTGGLGYTF	TGTGCCAGCAGCTTCCATCCTACAGGGGGCCTTGGCTACACCTTC
-	TRBV9	TRBJ1-2	once	CASSVDPGTPRHGYTF	TGTGCCAGCAGCGTAGACCCGGGGACTCCGAGGCATGGCTACACCTTC
-	TRBV14	TRBJ2-7	-	CASSQKESGHPYEQYF	TGTGCCAGCAGCCAAAAAGAATCGGGACACCCCTACGAGCAGTACTTC
-	TRBV5-4	TRBJ2-2	once	CASSLMGEATGELFF	TGTGCCAGCAGCTTGATGGGAGAAGCTACCGGGGAGCTGTTTTTT
TRBD1	TRBV7-9	TRBJ1-5	-	CASSSIGQGRNQPQHF	TGTGCCAGCAGCTCTATAGGACAGGGCCGCAATCAGCCCCAGCATTTT
-	TRBV6-5	TRBJ1-1	-	CASSPGWGEGAFF	TGTGCCAGCAGCCCCGGGTGGGGGGAGGGAGCTTTCTTT
-	TRBV19	TRBJ1-1	-	CASSSPPGGNTEAFF	TGTGCCAGTAGTTCACCCCCCGGGGGGAACACTGAAGCTTTCTTT
-	TRBV6-5	TRBJ1-1	-	CASSYGGRRNTEAFF	TGTGCCAGCAGTTACGGAGGTAGGCGGAACACTGAAGCTTTCTTT
-	TRBV19	TRBJ2-3	-	CASSIGTTTDTQYF	TGTGCCAGTAGTATAGGGACAACCACAGATACGCAGTATTTT